These T cell receptor beta chains were read from a single sample in a study of beta chain features in type 1 diabetes. Produced via immunoSEQ multiplex PCR; TCRdb's table is partial and in-frame only. The table lists about 140,000 clones, approximately 10% of them singletons. The sequencing input was central memory CD4+ T cells from blood. The receptors come from a woman aged 40 to 55 in good health. Both conserved end residues are part of each CDR3. Each record gives: V gene, clone size, D gene, J gene, CDR3 protein, CDR3 DNA. The D gene is left open where the match is weak. Clone size is given for some rows only: seen once, a few or many times, or a class if the clone is expanded.

TRBV27	.	TRBD1	TRBJ2-7	CASRFTGTGVGYEQYF	TGTGCCAGCAGATTCACCGGGACAGGGGTAGGCTACGAGCAGTACTTC
TRBV5-1	.	.	TRBJ1-4	CASSLASGATNEKLFF	TGCGCCAGCAGCTTGGCCTCGGGGGCAACTAATGAAAAACTGTTTTTT
TRBV9	many	.	TRBJ2-7	CASSPRTGSYEQYF	TGTGCCAGCAGCCCCCGGACGGGATCCTACGAGCAGTACTTC
TRBV5-1	.	.	TRBJ1-4	CASSLTQNEKLFF	TGCGCCAGCAGCTTGACGCAGAATGAAAAACTGTTTTTT
TRBV6-1	once	.	TRBJ1-6	CASTTNPSPTLHF	TGTGCCAGCACTACTAATCCCAGCCCCACCCTCCACTTT
TRBV10-3	few	.	TRBJ2-7	CAISDSNGRRNYEQYF	TGTGCCATCAGTGATTCGAACGGTAGGCGGAACTACGAGCAGTACTTC
TRBV6-5	few	TRBD1	TRBJ2-7	CASSYSGQAGEQYF	TGTGCCAGCAGTTACTCAGGACAGGCCGGCGAGCAGTACTTC
TRBV19	.	.	TRBJ1-1	CASSDRNTEAFF	TGTGCCAGTAGTGACAGGAACACTGAAGCTTTCTTT
TRBV12-5	few	TRBD2	TRBJ2-3	CASGPGGADTQYF	TGTGCTAGTGGTCCCGGGGGGGCAGATACGCAGTATTTT
TRBV18	few	.	TRBJ1-2	CASSPPKVGGYTF	TGTGCCAGCTCACCACCGAAGGTGGGCGGCTACACCTTC
TRBV6-5	few	.	TRBJ2-2	CASSPPGPGELFF	TGTGCCAGCAGTCCCCCAGGTCCAGGGGAGCTGTTTTTT
TRBV14	many	.	TRBJ1-6	CASSQAQGGNSPLHF	TGTGCCAGCAGCCAGGCCCAGGGAGGTAATTCACCCCTCCACTTT
TRBV27	.	TRBD1	TRBJ2-7	CASSQPTGGRYEQYF	TGTGCCAGCAGCCAACCCACAGGGGGCAGGTACGAGCAGTACTTC
TRBV2	.	.	TRBJ2-7	CASRAQGTSYEQYF	TGTGCCAGCAGGGCACAGGGAACTTCCTACGAGCAGTACTTC
TRBV7-8	.	TRBD2	TRBJ2-7	CASSWGGEQYF	TGTGCCAGCAGCTGGGGGGGAGAGCAGTACTTC
TRBV27	.	.	TRBJ1-6	CASTEWGPNSPLHF	TGTGCCAGCACCGAATGGGGGCCCAATTCACCCCTCCACTTT
TRBV14	many	.	TRBJ2-2	CASSQQNTGELFF	TGTGCCAGCAGCCAACAGAACACCGGGGAGCTGTTTTTT
TRBV21-1	few	.	TRBJ1-1	CASSKGGPEEAEAFF	TGTGCCAGCAGCAAAGGGGGGCCCGAGGAGGCTGAAGCTTTCTTT
TRBV14	few	.	TRBJ2-2	CASSRVSGELFF	TGTGCCAGCAGCCGCGTTTCCGGGGAGCTGTTTTTT
TRBV5-1	.	.	TRBJ1-1	CASSFRSANTEAFF	TGCGCCAGCTCTTTCCGGTCCGCGAACACTGAAGCTTTCTTT
TRBV28	many	.	TRBJ2-3	CASSGSPTDTQYF	TGTGCCAGCAGTGGCTCTCCCACAGATACGCAGTATTTT
TRBV11-2	few	.	TRBJ1-2	CASSASGSIDGYTF	TGTGCCAGCAGCGCGTCCGGGAGTATCGATGGCTACACCTTC